This TCR beta chain was retrieved from a study of blood T cell repertoires in COVID-19. The method was immunoSEQ multiplex PCR; TCRdb's version includes in-frame clones alone and lacks a portion of them. The sample comprises some 220,000 clones, 60% to 85% of which are singletons, and approximately 6.6% rests with the top ten. V lost 1 base and J lost 8, with 5 bases in between. Germline assignment: CDR1 MGHDK and CDR2 SYGVNS. The CDR3 runs 11 residues. The TCR sequence derives from a woman in her sixties or seventies with acute or convalescent COVID-19. The V gene is TRBV25-1, the J gene TRBJ1-1; D is undetermined. Sequencing was performed on peripheral blood. CDR3 region: CASSELREAFF. In nucleotides, the CDR3 is TGTGCCAGCAGTGAATTGAGGGAAGCTTTCTTT.